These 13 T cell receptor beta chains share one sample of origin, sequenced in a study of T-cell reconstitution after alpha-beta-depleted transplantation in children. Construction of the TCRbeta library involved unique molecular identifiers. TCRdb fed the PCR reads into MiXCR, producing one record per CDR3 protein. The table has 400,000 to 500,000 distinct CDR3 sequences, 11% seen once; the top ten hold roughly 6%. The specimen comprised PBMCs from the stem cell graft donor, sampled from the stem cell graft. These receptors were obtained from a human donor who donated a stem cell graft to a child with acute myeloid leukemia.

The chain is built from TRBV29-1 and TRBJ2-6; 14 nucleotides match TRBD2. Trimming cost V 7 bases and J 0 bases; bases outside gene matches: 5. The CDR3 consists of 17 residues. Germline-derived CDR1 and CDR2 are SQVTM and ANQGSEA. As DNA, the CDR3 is TGCAGCGCTTTGACTAGCGGGAGGGCCTCTGGGGCCAACGTCCTGACTTTC. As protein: CSALTSGRASGANVLTF.

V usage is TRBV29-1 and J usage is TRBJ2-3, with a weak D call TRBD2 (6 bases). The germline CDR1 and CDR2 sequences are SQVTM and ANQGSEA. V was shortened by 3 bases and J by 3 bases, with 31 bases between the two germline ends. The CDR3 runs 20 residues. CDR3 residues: CSVEVPSMAGFGQVTDTQYF. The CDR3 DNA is TGCAGCGTTGAGGTTCCTTCCATGGCGGGGTTTGGACAAGTGACAGATACGCAGTATTTT.

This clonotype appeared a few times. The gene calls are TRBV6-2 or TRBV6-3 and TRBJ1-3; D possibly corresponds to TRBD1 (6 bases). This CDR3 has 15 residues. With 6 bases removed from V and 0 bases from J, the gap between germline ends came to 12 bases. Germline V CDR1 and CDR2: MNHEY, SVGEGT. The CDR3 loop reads CASSDGQHSGNTIYF. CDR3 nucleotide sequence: TGTGCCAGCAGCGACGGACAGCACTCTGGAAACACCATATATTTT.

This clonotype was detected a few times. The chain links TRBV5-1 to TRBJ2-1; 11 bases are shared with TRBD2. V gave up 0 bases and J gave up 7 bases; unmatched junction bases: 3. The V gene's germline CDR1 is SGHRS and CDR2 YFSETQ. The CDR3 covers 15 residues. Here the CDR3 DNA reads TGCGCCAGCAGCTTGGTGGGACTAGCGGTGAATGAGCAGTTCTTC. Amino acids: CASSLVGLAVNEQFF.

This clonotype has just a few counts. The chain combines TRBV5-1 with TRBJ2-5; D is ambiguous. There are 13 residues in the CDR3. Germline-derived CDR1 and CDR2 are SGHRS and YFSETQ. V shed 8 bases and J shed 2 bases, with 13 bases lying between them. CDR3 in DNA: TGCGCCAGTCAAGAAGGAATACAAGAGACCCAGTACTTC. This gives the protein CASQEGIQETQYF.

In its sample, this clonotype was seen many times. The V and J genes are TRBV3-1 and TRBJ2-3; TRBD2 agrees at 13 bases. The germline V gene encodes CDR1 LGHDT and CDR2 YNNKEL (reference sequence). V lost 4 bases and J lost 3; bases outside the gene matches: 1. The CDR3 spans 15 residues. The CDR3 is CASSRLAGGTDTQYF. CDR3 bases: TGTGCCAGCAGCCGACTAGCGGGAGGAACAGATACGCAGTATTTT.

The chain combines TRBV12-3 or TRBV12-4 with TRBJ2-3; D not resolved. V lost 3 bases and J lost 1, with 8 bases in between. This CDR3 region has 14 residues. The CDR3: CASSFAVRTDTQYF. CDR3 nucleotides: TGTGCCAGCAGTTTTGCGGTCCGCACAGATACGCAGTATTTT.

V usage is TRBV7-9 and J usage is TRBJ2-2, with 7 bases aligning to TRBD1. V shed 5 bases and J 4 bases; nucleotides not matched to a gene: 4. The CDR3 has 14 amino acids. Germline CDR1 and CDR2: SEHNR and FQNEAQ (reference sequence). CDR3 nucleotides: TGTGCCAGCAGCGGTACAGGGGCCACCGGGGAGCTGTTTTTT. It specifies CASSGTGATGELFF.

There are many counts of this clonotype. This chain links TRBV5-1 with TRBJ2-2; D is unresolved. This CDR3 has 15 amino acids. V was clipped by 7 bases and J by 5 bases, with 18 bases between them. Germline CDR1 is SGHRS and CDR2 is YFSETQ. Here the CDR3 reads CASSNTRIETGELFF. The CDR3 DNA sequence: TGCGCCAGCTCGAACACACGGATCGAAACCGGGGAGCTGTTTTTT.

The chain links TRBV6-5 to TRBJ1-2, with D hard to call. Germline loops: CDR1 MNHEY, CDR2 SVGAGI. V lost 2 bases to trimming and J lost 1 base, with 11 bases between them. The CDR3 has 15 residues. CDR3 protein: CASSYLRAGNYGYTF. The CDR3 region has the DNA TGTGCCAGCAGTTACCTGCGTGCAGGTAACTATGGCTACACCTTC.

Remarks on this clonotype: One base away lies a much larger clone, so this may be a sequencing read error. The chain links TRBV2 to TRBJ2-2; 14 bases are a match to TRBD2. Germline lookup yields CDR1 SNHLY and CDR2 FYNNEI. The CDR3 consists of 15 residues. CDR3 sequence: CARGLAGGNTGEQFF. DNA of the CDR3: TGTGCCAGAGGACTAGCGGGGGGAAACACCGGGGAGCAGTTTTTT.

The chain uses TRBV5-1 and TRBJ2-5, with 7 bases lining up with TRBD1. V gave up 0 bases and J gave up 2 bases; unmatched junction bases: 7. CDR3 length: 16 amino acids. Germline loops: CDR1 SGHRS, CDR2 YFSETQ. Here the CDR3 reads CASSLAGTASQETQYF. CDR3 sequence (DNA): TGCGCCAGCAGCTTGGCCGGGACAGCATCTCAAGAGACCCAGTACTTC.

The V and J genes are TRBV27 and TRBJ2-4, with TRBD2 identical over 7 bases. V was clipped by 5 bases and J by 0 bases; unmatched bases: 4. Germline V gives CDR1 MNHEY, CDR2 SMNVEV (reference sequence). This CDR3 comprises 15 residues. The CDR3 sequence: CASSPGGLAKNIQYF. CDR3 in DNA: TGTGCCAGCAGTCCGGGGGGTCTAGCCAAAAACATTCAGTACTTC.